These 26 T cell receptor beta chains were sequenced from one sample in a study of cytomegalovirus exposure and HLA in healthy donors. Researchers ran the PCR with 60 Vbeta and 13 Jbeta primers. The protocol was immunoSEQ multiplex PCR, while the TCRdb copy is restricted to in-frame clones and leaves out a portion. In the table there are about 84,000 clones, roughly 63% of which are singletons. Sequencing was carried out using PBMCs. These receptors originate from a woman aged 40 to 55 in good health and CMV-seropositive.

This clone was counted between two and nine times. The rearrangement joins TRBV5-4 to TRBJ2-1; 7 nucleotides align to TRBD1. V trimming: 0 bases; J trimming: 2 bases; junction bases outside the gene matches: 5. Germline CDR1 and CDR2: SGHNT and YYREEE (reference sequence). This CDR3 region has 16 residues. CDR3 in amino acids: CASSLGQGSAYNEQFF. In DNA, the CDR3 is TGTGCCAGCAGCTTGGGACAGGGATCGGCCTACAATGAGCAGTTCTTC. The full variable domain, with the rest looked up from reference TRBV5-4 and TRBJ2-1, is ETGVTQSPTHLIKTRGQQVTLRCSSQSGHNTVSWYQQALGQGPQFIFQYYREEENGRGNFPPRFSGLQFPNYSSELNVNALELDDSALYLCASSLGQGSAYNEQFFGPGTRLTVL.

The J gene is TRBJ2-7, the V gene TRBV28, with 8 bases identical to TRBD1. The CDR3 totals 14 residues. Germline V gene sequence: CDR1 MDHEN, CDR2 SYDVKM. The junction had 7 bases not matched to a gene; V was cut back by 5 bases and J by 4 bases. The CDR3 is CASSPNRGTYEQYF. The CDR3 bases are TGTGCCAGCAGTCCGAACAGGGGGACATACGAGCAGTACTTC.

This chain uses TRBV6-5 with TRBJ2-7; 8 nucleotides line up with TRBD2. CDR1 MNHEY and CDR2 SVGAGI come from the germline V gene. V was pared by 2 bases and J by 3 bases, with 0 bases of the junction left unmatched. The CDR3 totals 13 residues. CDR3 protein: CASSYREGYEQYF. CDR3 nucleotides: TGTGCCAGCAGTTACCGGGAGGGCTACGAGCAGTACTTC.

V is TRBV6-1 and J is TRBJ2-7, with D possibly being TRBD1 (5 bases). The germline V gene has CDR1 MNHNS and CDR2 SASEGT. The V and J ends lost 3 bases and 5 bases respectively, with 14 bases between them. CDR3 length: 14 residues. The CDR3, as DNA: TGTGCCAGCAGTGAGTTCAGGGTCCCACACGAGCAGTACTTC. This sequence encodes CASSEFRVPHEQYF.

Comment on this clone: At one end the junction does not follow the germline gene, possibly because of a read error. The chain employs TRBV28 and TRBJ1-1, with TRBD1 identical over 9 bases. CDR1 and CDR2 from the germline V gene are MDHEN and SYDVKM. The CDR3 is made up of 19 amino acids. The CDR3 here is CASSLNSDRGLVGYTEALF. Written as DNA, the CDR3 is TGTGCCAGCAGTTTAAATTCGGACAGGGGTCTAGTTGGGTACACTGAAGCTCTCTTT.

This clone occurred a few times. This sequence joins TRBV7-9 and TRBJ1-1; D is possibly TRBD1 (5 bases). Trimming removed 3 bases at V and 1 base at J, with 6 bases between. This CDR3 contains 13 residues. Germline V gene sequence: CDR1 SEHNR, CDR2 FQNEAQ (reference sequence). The chain's CDR3 is CASSFGGNTEAFF. The DNA of the CDR3 is TGTGCCAGCAGCTTCGGGGGGAACACTGAAGCTTTCTTT. Full variable domain (rest looked up from reference TRBV7-9 and TRBJ1-1): DTGVSQNPRHKITKRGQNVTFRCDPISEHNRLYWYRQTLGQGPEFLTYFQNEAQLEKSRLLSDRFSAERPKGSFSTLEIQRTEQGDSAMYLCASSFGGNTEAFFGQGTRLTVV.

This clone was observed a few times. This chain connects TRBV2 to TRBJ2-7, with 9 bases identical to TRBD1. There are 14 residues in the CDR3. The V gene end was trimmed by 4 bases and the J gene end by 5 bases; junction bases not matched to a gene: 6. Germline-derived CDR1 and CDR2 are SNHLY and FYNNEI. The CDR3 nucleotides are TGTGCCAGCAGTGGGGACAGGGTTTTCCACGAGCAGTACTTC. Protein: CASSGDRVFHEQYF.

This chain connects TRBV18 to TRBJ1-1; maybe TRBD1 (6 bases). The CDR3 is 16 residues long. Germline lookup yields CDR1 KGHSH and CDR2 LQKENI. V dropped 2 bases and J dropped 4 bases, with 17 bases sitting between them. DNA for the CDR3: TGTGCCAGCTCACCAATAACGGGGGGCGAGGGCACTGAAGCTTTCTTT. Amino acids: CASSPITGGEGTEAFF.

The chain employs TRBV30 and TRBJ2-1; 9 positions match TRBD2. J gave up 4 bases and V 5 bases, and 12 bases lay outside the gene matches. This CDR3 contains 16 residues. Germline V gene lookup returns CDR1 GTSNPN and CDR2 SVGIG (reference sequence). The CDR3 coding sequence is TGTGCCTGGCGTCCTAAAGGGCTAGCGGGATACAATGAGCAGTTCTTC. The encoded protein is CAWRPKGLAGYNEQFF.

V gene TRBV5-1 combines with J gene TRBJ2-3; D uncertain. Trimming left V 0 bases short and J 0 bases short, with 14 bases between. Germline V gene sequence: CDR1 SGHRS, CDR2 YFSETQ. This CDR3 has 17 residues. CDR3 sequence: CASSLAPLAVSTDTQYF. DNA for the CDR3: TGCGCCAGCAGCTTGGCACCCTTGGCGGTTAGCACAGATACGCAGTATTTT.

The chain joins TRBV5-1 to TRBJ2-7, with a weak D call TRBD1 (5 bases). Per germline, CDR1 SGHRS and CDR2 YFSETQ. The CDR3 contains 14 residues. Trimming cost V 4 bases and J 7 bases, with 18 bases left between them. The chain's CDR3 is CASSRGARVEEQYF. The CDR3 DNA reads TGCGCCAGCAGCCGTGGGGCCCGCGTCGAGGAGCAGTACTTC. The full variable domain, completed using reference TRBV5-1 and TRBJ2-7, is KAGVTQTPRYLIKTRGQQVTLSCSPISGHRSVSWYQQTPGQGLQFLFEYFSETQRNKGNFPGRFSGRQFSNSRSEMNVSTLELGDSALYLCASSRGARVEEQYFGPGTRLTVT.

This clone was picked up a small number of times. CDR3 in DNA: TGTGCCAGTAGTCCCCGGGGGACAGGGAGGTCAGAGACCCAGTACTTC. Translated, it gives CASSPRGTGRSETQYF. The rearrangement joins TRBV19 to TRBJ2-5, with TRBD1 matching over 9 bases. CDR3 length: 16 residues. Germline lookup yields CDR1 LNHDA and CDR2 SQIVND (reference sequence). The V gene end was trimmed by 5 bases and the J gene end by 4 bases; junction bases not matched to a gene: 11.

V usage is TRBV27 and J usage is TRBJ2-7; 7 positions agree with TRBD2. J gave up 2 bases and V 5 bases, and 12 bases lay outside the gene matches. The length of the CDR3 is 16 residues. The germline CDR1 and CDR2 sequences are MNHEY and SMNVEV (reference sequence). The chain's CDR3 is CASSPGSSGNTYEQYF. The CDR3 DNA reads as TGTGCCAGCAGTCCGGGTTCGAGCGGGAATACCTACGAGCAGTACTTC.

V gene TRBV28 combines with J gene TRBJ2-6; 7 bases are shared with TRBD2. V lost 6 bases and J lost 3; bases outside the gene matches: 11. The CDR3 consists of 17 residues. CDR1 is MDHEN, CDR2 SYDVKM, per germline. The CDR3: CASRTVTGGVGANVLTF. The CDR3, as DNA: TGTGCCAGCAGGACAGTAACGGGAGGAGTTGGGGCCAACGTCCTGACTTTC. Variable domain in full (rest from reference TRBV28 and TRBJ2-6): DVKVTQSSRYLVKRTGEKVFLECVQDMDHENMFWYRQDPGLGLRLIYFSYDVKMKEKGDIPEGYSVSREKKERFSLILESASTNQTSMYLCASRTVTGGVGANVLTFGAGSRLTVL.

V is TRBV7-2 and J is TRBJ2-7; the match to TRBD1 covers 7 bases. The germline V gene has CDR1 SGHTA and CDR2 FQGNSA. Trimming at V came to 3 bases and at J to 3 bases, leaving 5 bases not matched to a gene. The CDR3 totals 14 residues. CDR3 coding DNA: TGTGCCAGCAGCTTCCAAGGGGGCATCTACGAGCAGTACTTC. Translated, it gives CASSFQGGIYEQYF. The variable domain in full, completed from reference TRBV7-2 and TRBJ2-7, reads GAGVSQSPSNKVTEKGKDVELRCDPISGHTALYWYRQSLGQGLEFLIYFQGNSAPDKSGLPSDRFSAERTGGSVSTLTIQRTQQEDSAVYLCASSFQGGIYEQYFGPGTRLTVT.

V gene TRBV5-4 combines with J gene TRBJ2-7, with TRBD1 matching over 10 bases. The V gene's germline CDR1 is SGHNT and CDR2 YYREEE (reference sequence). V was clipped by 4 bases and J by 2 bases; unmatched bases: 6. The CDR3 contains 15 residues. The CDR3 here is CASSAGTGEPYEQYF. The CDR3, as DNA: TGTGCCAGCAGCGCCGGGACAGGGGAACCCTACGAGCAGTACTTC.

The chain carries TRBV5-1 and TRBJ1-2, with 10 bases identical to TRBD1. J was trimmed by 3 bases and V by 4 bases; bases with no gene match: 6. This CDR3 spans 15 amino acids. The germline V gene has CDR1 SGHRS and CDR2 YFSETQ. CDR3 residues: CASSRGTGDDYGYTF. The CDR3 bases are TGCGCCAGCAGCCGCGGGACAGGGGACGACTATGGCTACACCTTC.

The chain joins TRBV4-3 to TRBJ2-7; D gene unclear. Germline CDR1 is LGHNA and CDR2 is YSLEER. The CDR3 is 13 residues long. V was shortened by 1 base and J by 2 bases, with 6 bases between the two germline ends. The DNA of the CDR3 is TGCGCCAGCAGCCAAGGTCAGACCTACGAGCAGTACTTC. Encoded protein: CASSQGQTYEQYF.

The CDR3 nucleotides read TGCGCCAGCAGCCAATATCCCGGACTAGCGGGAGCTGAGACCCAGTACTTC. It encodes CASSQYPGLAGAETQYF. The J gene is TRBJ2-5, the V gene TRBV4-1; TRBD2 matches 13 bases. Germline-derived CDR1 and CDR2 are MGHRA and YSYEKL. Losses at the gene ends were 2 bases for V and 5 bases for J; bases not matched to a gene: 8. The CDR3 covers 17 residues.

The rearrangement links TRBV11-2 to TRBJ2-7; 8 positions match TRBD1. This CDR3 comprises 18 residues. Germline values: CDR1 SGHAT, CDR2 FQNNGV. Trimming removed 1 base from V and 4 bases from J; junction bases left unmatched: 15. The CDR3 DNA reads as TGTGCCAGCAGCTTAGGACAGGGGATGACCCGGGCCACATACGAGCAGTACTTC. Its translation is CASSLGQGMTRATYEQYF.

The chain uses TRBV28 and TRBJ1-1; 9 bases map to TRBD1. Germline V gene data show CDR1 as MDHEN and CDR2 as SYDVKM. V trimming: 4 bases; J trimming: 1 base; junction bases outside the gene matches: 7. The CDR3 runs to 16 residues. The CDR3 coding sequence is TGTGCCAGCAGTTCATACAGGGGGCTAGGGAACACTGAAGCTTTCTTT. This sequence encodes CASSSYRGLGNTEAFF.

The rearrangement links TRBV11-2 to TRBJ1-1, with TRBD1 matching 9 bases. Germline V gene lookup returns CDR1 SGHAT and CDR2 FQNNGV. Losses at the gene ends were 6 bases for V and 10 bases for J; bases not matched to a gene: 12. This CDR3 is built from 14 residues. The CDR3 DNA reads as TGTGCCAGCAGTCAGAACCGGGACAGGGTGGGAGCTTTCTTT. Translated, it gives CASSQNRDRVGAFF.

V is TRBV18 and J is TRBJ2-1; 7 positions agree with TRBD2. The CDR3 is 13 amino acids. Germline CDR1 and CDR2: KGHSH and LQKENI. V was pared by 2 bases and J by 7 bases, with 2 bases of the junction left unmatched. The CDR3: CASSPVGGNEQFF. The CDR3 region has the DNA TGTGCCAGCTCACCAGTCGGGGGGAATGAGCAGTTCTTC. The whole variable domain, filled in from reference TRBV18 and TRBJ2-1, reads NAGVMQNPRHLVRRRGQEARLRCSPMKGHSHVYWYRQLPEEGLKFMVYLQKENIIDESGMPKERFSAEFPKEGPSILRIQQVVRGDSAAYFCASSPVGGNEQFFGPGTRLTVL.

The table lists this clone with a count of one. The V and J genes are TRBV2 and TRBJ2-7, with D possibly matching TRBD2 (5 bases). Germline CDR1 reads SNHLY; CDR2 reads FYNNEI. V was pared by 4 bases and J by 0 bases, with 7 bases between. CDR3 size: 13 residues. In DNA form, the CDR3 reads TGTGCCAGCAGTGTAACTAGCTCCTACGAGCAGTACTTC. Protein: CASSVTSSYEQYF.

The chain couples TRBV6-1 to TRBJ1-1; tentatively, D is TRBD1 (5 bases). The CDR3 has 14 amino acids. The V end was cut by 5 bases, the J end by 1 base, with 11 bases between. Germline CDR1 reads MNHNS; CDR2 reads SASEGT. The CDR3 loop is CASSSIQGNTEAFF. As DNA, the CDR3 is TGTGCCAGCAGTTCAATCCAGGGGAACACTGAAGCTTTCTTT.

Only a few counts were recorded for this clone. The rearrangement uses TRBV5-1 and TRBJ2-1, with 11 bases that match TRBD2. The germline V gene encodes CDR1 SGHRS and CDR2 YFSETQ. This CDR3 contains 15 residues. The J segment lost 7 bases and the V segment lost 0 bases, leaving 3 bases of the junction unmatched. The CDR3: CASSLGSSGGNEQFF. The CDR3 DNA reads TGCGCCAGCAGCTTGGGGTCTAGCGGGGGGAATGAGCAGTTCTTC.